One sample yielded the 3 T cell receptor beta chains listed below, sequenced in a study of cytomegalovirus exposure and HLA in healthy donors. PCR used 60 Vbeta primers and 13 Jbeta primers. Clones were sequenced by immunoSEQ multiplex PCR, and TCRdb holds only the in-frame ones, with some missing. This table holds around 180,000 clones, around 80% found once. The material sequenced was PBMCs. The receptor source for this set is a woman between 40 and 50 years old in good health and CMV-seronegative.

CDR3 protein: CASSPWGESNEKLFF. The CDR3, as DNA: TGTGCCAGCAGCCCCTGGGGAGAATCTAATGAAAAACTGTTTTTT. V and J are TRBV9 and TRBJ1-4; D not certain. Germline V gene lookup returns CDR1 SGDLS and CDR2 YYNGEE. The V end lost 4 bases, the J end lost 3 bases, and 13 bases lay between the germline ends. The CDR3 is 15 amino acids. The complete variable domain, with remaining parts taken from reference TRBV9 and TRBJ1-4, reads DSGVTQTPKHLITATGQRVTLRCSPRSGDLSVYWYQQSLDQGLQFLIQYYNGEERAKGNILERFSAQQFPDLHSELNLSSLELGDSALYFCASSPWGESNEKLFFGSGTQLSVL.

This clone was counted a single time. CDR3 sequence reads: CASSRIGPPGRGSIRTGELFF. CDR3 DNA sequence: TGTGCCAGCAGCCGAATAGGACCTCCTGGGAGGGGATCTATCCGTACCGGGGAGCTGTTTTTT. This chain joins TRBV7-8 and TRBJ2-2; 7 bases map to TRBD2. V shed 5 bases, J shed 5 bases, and the junction held 26 bases outside the gene matches. This CDR3 has 21 residues. Germline CDR1 is SGHVS and CDR2 is FQNEAQ.

This sequence joins TRBV19 and TRBJ2-7; tentative D call: TRBD1 (7 bases). Per germline, CDR1 LNHDA and CDR2 SQIVND (reference sequence). This CDR3 region has 13 residues. Trimming pared 4 bases from V and 6 bases from J, leaving 13 bases between. In DNA form, the CDR3 reads TGTGCCAGTAGTACAACAGGGGACTCCGAGCAGTACGTC. Encoded protein: CASSTTGDSEQYV.